The present T cell receptor (beta chain) was sequenced within a study of CD8 T cells in Susac syndrome. At the level of the study: When blood was collected, patients with Susac syndrome were therapy-naive, were taking corticosteroids, or were receiving intravenous immunoglobulin alone.

Patients with Susac syndrome met diagnostic criteria defined recently for definite or probable disease. Both CD4+ and CD8+ T cells were negatively isolated, and TEMRA cells underwent FACS enrichment. The germline V gene has CDR1 LNHDA and CDR2 SQIVND (reference sequence). V was shortened by 6 bases and J by 0 bases, with 15 bases between the two germline ends. The CDR3 has 16 residues. Random hexamers were used to reverse transcribe an amount of roughly 0.5 to 1 ug RNA. Multiplex PCR with immunoSEQ amplified the TCR beta CDR3 across 54 Vbeta and 13 Jbeta. TCRdb fed the immunoSEQ multiplex PCR reads into MiXCR, producing one record per CDR3 protein. Here the sample spans around 170,000 distinct CDR3 sequences, 90% to 97% being singletons.

V gene TRBV19 combines with J gene TRBJ2-1; D uncertain. The sequence was obtained from a human donor with Susac syndrome. Sequenced sample: CD4+ T cells from PBMCs. In nucleotides, the CDR3 is TGTGCCAGTAGAAAGGGCTCGGCAAGCTCCTACAATGAGCAGTTCTTC. Residues: CASRKGSASSYNEQFF. Looking up the rest from reference TRBV19 and TRBJ2-1 gives the full variable domain: DGGITQSPKYLFRKEGQNVTLSCEQNLNHDAMYWYRQDPGQGLRLIYYSQIVNDFQKGDIAEGYSVSREKKESFPLTVTSAQKNPTAFYLCASRKGSASSYNEQFFGPGTRLTVL.